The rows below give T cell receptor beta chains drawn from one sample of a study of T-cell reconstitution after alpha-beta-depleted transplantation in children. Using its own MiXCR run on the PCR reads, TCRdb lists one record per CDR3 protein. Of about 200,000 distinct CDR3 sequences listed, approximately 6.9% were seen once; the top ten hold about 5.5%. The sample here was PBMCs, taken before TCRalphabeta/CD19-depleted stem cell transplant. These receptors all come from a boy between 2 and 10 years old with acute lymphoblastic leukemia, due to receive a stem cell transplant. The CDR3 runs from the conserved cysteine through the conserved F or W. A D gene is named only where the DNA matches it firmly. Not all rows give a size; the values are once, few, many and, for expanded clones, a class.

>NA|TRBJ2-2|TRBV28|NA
CASSSETLRVRAGELFF
TGTGCCAGCAGTTCCGAGACCCTCCGGGTCCGGGCCGGGGAGCTGTTTTTT
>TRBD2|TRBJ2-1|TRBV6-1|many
CASSGWTSGLHHLSSYNEQFF
TGTGCCAGCAGTGGTTGGACTAGCGGCCTTCACCACCTAAGCTCCTACAATGAGCAGTTCTTC
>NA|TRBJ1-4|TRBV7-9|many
CASSLNPDEKLFF
TGTGCCAGCAGCTTAAATCCCGATGAAAAACTGTTTTTT
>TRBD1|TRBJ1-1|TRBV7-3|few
CASSPGQGNTEAFF
TGTGCCAGCAGCCCGGGACAGGGAAACACTGAAGCTTTCTTT
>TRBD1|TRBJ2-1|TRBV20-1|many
CGGQFSSYNEQFF
TGCGGGGGACAGTTCAGCTCCTACAATGAGCAGTTCTTC
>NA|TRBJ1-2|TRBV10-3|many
CAISRALEYGYTF
TGTGCCATCAGTAGGGCCCTAGAGTATGGCTACACCTTC
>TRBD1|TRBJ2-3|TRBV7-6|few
CASSARQGPSTDTQYF
TGTGCCAGCAGCGCACGACAGGGGCCCTCCACAGATACGCAGTATTTT
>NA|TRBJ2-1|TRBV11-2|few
CASGEMVVRPSSYNEQFF
TGTGCCTCGGGGGAGATGGTGGTCCGACCTAGCTCCTACAATGAGCAGTTCTTC
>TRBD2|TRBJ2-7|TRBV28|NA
CASRTRFALAGEQYF
TGTGCCAGTAGGACTAGATTCGCCCTGGCCGGCGAGCAGTACTTC
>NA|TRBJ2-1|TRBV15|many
CATSRVGTEQFF
TGTGCCACCAGCAGAGTCGGGACTGAGCAGTTCTTC
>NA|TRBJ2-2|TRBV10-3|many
CAIKAGWDGTTGELFF
TGTGCCATCAAGGCTGGTTGGGACGGAACCACCGGGGAGCTGTTTTTT
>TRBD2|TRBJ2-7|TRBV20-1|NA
CSAPGRSGGYEQYF
TGCAGTGCCCCGGGAAGAAGCGGGGGCTACGAGCAGTACTTC
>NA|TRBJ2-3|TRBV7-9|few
CASSKTGGGDTQYF
TGTGCCAGCAGCAAAACAGGGGGGGGAGATACGCAGTATTTT
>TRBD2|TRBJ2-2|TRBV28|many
CASSRREGVLFF
TGTGCCAGCAGTCGGAGGGAGGGAGTGCTGTTTTTT
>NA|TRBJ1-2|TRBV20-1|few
CSAGPGGAHIYGYTF
TGCAGTGCTGGGCCTGGGGGGGCGCATATCTATGGCTACACCTTC
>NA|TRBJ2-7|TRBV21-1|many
CASSRDKRSYEQYF
TGTGCCAGCAGCAGGGACAAGCGCTCCTACGAGCAGTACTTC